The 13 T cell receptor beta chains given below trace back to one sample, sequenced in a study of T cell repertoires in cytomegalovirus infection. Their cognate antigens are unknown. One entry per CDR3 protein results from TCRdb running MiXCR on the reads. The table shows approximately 220,000 distinct CDR3 sequences, with 35% to 40% occurring only once. Sequenced material: CD8+ T cells from cultured PBMCs, taken from culture after CMV antigen stimulation. Every receptor here comes from a human donor in good health (CMV status not recorded). Some clones in this sample may be carry-over from other donors' samples.

Written as DNA, the CDR3 is TGTGCCAGAGAATCTAAGGGGGCGGCTGAAGCTTTCTTT. Translated, it gives CARESKGAAEAFF. The chain recombines TRBV2 with TRBJ1-1; 7 bases map to TRBD1. The CDR3 has 13 residues. CDR1 is SNHLY, CDR2 FYNNEI, per germline. The trim removed 9 bases at V and 6 bases at J, leaving 10 bases unmatched.

The CDR3 sequence: CASSIDLWGRGRHYYNEQFF. In DNA, the CDR3 is TGTGCCAGTAGTATAGATTTATGGGGCCGGGGAAGACATTACTACAATGAGCAGTTCTTC. The V gene is TRBV19, the J gene TRBJ2-1; D possibly matches TRBD1 or TRBD2 (5 bases each). Germline assignment: CDR1 LNHDA and CDR2 SQIVND (reference sequence). CDR3 size: 20 residues. V was cut by 0 bases and J by 3 bases, with 24 bases left in between. Together with reference TRBV19 and TRBJ2-1, the CDR3 gives the full variable domain: DGGITQSPKYLFRKEGQNVTLSCEQNLNHDAMYWYRQDPGQGLRLIYYSQIVNDFQKGDIAEGYSVSREKKESFPLTVTSAQKNPTAFYLCASSIDLWGRGRHYYNEQFFGPGTRLTVL.

This clonotype was observed a few times. The chain couples TRBV12-3 or TRBV12-4 to TRBJ1-6; D remains unclear. Trimming stripped 6 bases from V and 3 bases from J, with 9 bases between. This CDR3 region has 14 residues. The chain's CDR3 is CASSPGIYNSPLHF. In nucleotides, the CDR3 is TGTGCCAGCAGCCCCGGGATCTATAATTCACCCCTCCACTTT.

This clonotype has a handful of counts. The chain uses TRBV7-9 and TRBJ2-3; no definite D call. V dropped 2 bases and J dropped 1 base, with 7 bases sitting between them. The CDR3 is 14 residues long. Per germline, CDR1 SEHNR and CDR2 FQNEAQ (reference sequence). The CDR3 nucleotides are TGTGCCAGCAGCTTATCGTCAGGCACAGATACGCAGTATTTT. It translates to CASSLSSGTDTQYF.

The chain links TRBV12-3 or TRBV12-4 to TRBJ2-7; either TRBD1 or TRBD2 may supply D (5 bases each). V lost 5 bases to trimming and J lost 5 bases, with 13 bases between them. The CDR3 is made up of 13 amino acids. CDR3 protein: CASSLYRDDEQYF. The CDR3 DNA reads as TGTGCCAGCAGTCTTTACCGGGACGACGAGCAGTACTTC.

The chain uses TRBV20-1 and TRBJ2-3; 10 nucleotides agree with TRBD2. Germline trimming cut 3 bases from V and 2 bases from J; bases unmatched to any gene: 5. Germline loops: CDR1 DFQATT, CDR2 SNEGSKA (reference sequence). This CDR3 is built from 15 residues. For the CDR3, the DNA is TGCAGTGCTAGCATTAGCGGGGGGTTCACAGATACGCAGTATTTT. This gives the protein CSASISGGFTDTQYF.

V usage is TRBV4-1 and J usage is TRBJ2-3, with 11 bases identical to TRBD2. The germline V gene has CDR1 MGHRA and CDR2 YSYEKL. The CDR3 totals 16 residues. V lost 3 bases and J lost 0; bases outside the gene matches: 2. The CDR3 here is CASSHRLAGSTDTQYF. Written as DNA, the CDR3 is TGCGCCAGCAGCCATCGACTAGCGGGGAGCACAGATACGCAGTATTTT.

This clonotype was picked up a small number of times. CDR3 nucleotides: TGTGCCAGCAGCTTACCCCCGCAGGGGGCCACAGATACGCAGTATTTT. Translation: CASSLPPQGATDTQYF. V gene TRBV7-9 combines with J gene TRBJ2-3, with 8 bases identical to TRBD1. The CDR3 runs 16 residues. Per the germline V gene, CDR1 is SEHNR and CDR2 is FQNEAQ (reference sequence). Losses at the gene ends were 2 bases for V and 2 bases for J; bases not matched to a gene: 6. The full variable domain, completed using reference TRBV7-9 and TRBJ2-3, is DTGVSQNPRHKITKRGQNVTFRCDPISEHNRLYWYRQTLGQGPEFLTYFQNEAQLEKSRLLSDRFSAERPKGSFSTLEIQRTEQGDSAMYLCASSLPPQGATDTQYFGPGTRLTVL.

The chain recombines TRBV7-7 with TRBJ2-3, with D unresolved. Per germline, CDR1 SSHAT and CDR2 FNYEAQ (reference sequence). There are 14 residues in the CDR3. V dropped 4 bases and J dropped 1 base, with 9 bases sitting between them. For the CDR3, the DNA is TGTGCCAGCAGCTACGGATGGGGCACAGATACGCAGTATTTT. Translating it yields CASSYGWGTDTQYF.

In this sample, this clonotype turned up many times. This chain links TRBV7-9 with TRBJ2-2; 8 bases are shared with TRBD2. Germline-derived CDR1 and CDR2 are SEHNR and FQNEAQ (reference sequence). Trimming cost V 2 bases and J 5 bases; bases outside gene matches: 4. This CDR3 has 15 residues. The CDR3 DNA sequence: TGTGCCAGCAGCTTACCCACTAGCGGTACCGGGGAGCTGTTTTTT. Translation: CASSLPTSGTGELFF. The complete variable domain, with remaining parts taken from reference TRBV7-9 and TRBJ2-2, reads DTGVSQNPRHKITKRGQNVTFRCDPISEHNRLYWYRQTLGQGPEFLTYFQNEAQLEKSRLLSDRFSAERPKGSFSTLEIQRTEQGDSAMYLCASSLPTSGTGELFFGEGSRLTVL.

This clonotype has just a few counts. V and J are TRBV4-1 and TRBJ2-7; D possibly matches TRBD1 or TRBD2 (5 bases each). Trimming stripped 4 bases from V and 4 bases from J, with 20 bases between. This CDR3 comprises 16 residues. Germline loops: CDR1 MGHRA, CDR2 YSYEKL. The CDR3 DNA sequence: TGCGCCAGCAGCCTTGCCGTAGGGGAGAGTTCGTACGAGCAGTACTTC. Translation gives CASSLAVGESSYEQYF.

The chain joins TRBV7-9 to TRBJ2-3; possibly TRBD1 or TRBD2 for D (5 bases each). This CDR3 region has 15 residues. V shed 7 bases and J shed 2 bases, with 16 bases lying between them. Germline V gene sequence: CDR1 SEHNR, CDR2 FQNEAQ (reference sequence). The CDR3 DNA follows: TGTGCCAGCACCTCCTACCGGGACGACACAGATACGCAGTATTTT. Translating it yields CASTSYRDDTDTQYF.

J is TRBJ1-5 and V is TRBV12-5, with TRBD1 identical over 8 bases. This CDR3 is 17 amino acids long. V was pared by 6 bases and J by 0 bases, with 10 bases of the junction left unmatched. Germline V gene sequence: CDR1 LGHNT, CDR2 FRNRAP. The CDR3 spells CASGTPEDRDSNQPQHF. In DNA, the CDR3 is TGTGCTAGTGGGACTCCGGAGGACAGGGATAGCAATCAGCCCCAGCATTTT.